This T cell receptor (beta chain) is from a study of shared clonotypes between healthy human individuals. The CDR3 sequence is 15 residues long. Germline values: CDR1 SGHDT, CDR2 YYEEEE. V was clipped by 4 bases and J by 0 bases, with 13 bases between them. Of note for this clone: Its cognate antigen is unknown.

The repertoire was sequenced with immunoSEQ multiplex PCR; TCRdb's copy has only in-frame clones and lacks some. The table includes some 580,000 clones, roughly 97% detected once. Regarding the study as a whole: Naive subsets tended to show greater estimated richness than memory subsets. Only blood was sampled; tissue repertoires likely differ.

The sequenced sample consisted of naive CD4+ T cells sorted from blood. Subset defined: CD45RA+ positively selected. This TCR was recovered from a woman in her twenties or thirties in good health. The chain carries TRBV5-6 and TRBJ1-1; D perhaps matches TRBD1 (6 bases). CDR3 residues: CASSATGLVNTEAFF. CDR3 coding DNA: TGTGCCAGCAGCGCTACAGGGTTGGTGAACACTGAAGCTTTCTTT.